The 7 T cell receptor beta chains reported below all come from one sample, sequenced in a study of cytomegalovirus exposure and HLA in healthy donors. The PCR ran on 60 Vbeta and 13 Jbeta primers. The method was immunoSEQ multiplex PCR; TCRdb's version includes in-frame clones alone and lacks a portion of them. The sample has 150,000 to 200,000 clones, roughly 9.4% seen once; the top ten hold over 1%. The sample consisted of PBMCs. These receptors all come from a woman aged 25-40 years in good health and CMV-seropositive.

This clone was recorded a few times. J is TRBJ2-2 and V is TRBV5-4; possibly TRBD1 for D (5 bases). Germline assignment: CDR1 SGHNT and CDR2 YYREEE (reference sequence). CDR3 length: 14 amino acids. Trimming shortened V by 0 bases and J by 4 bases, and 7 bases separated the two germline ends. The CDR3 protein is CASSLAGSTGELFF. The CDR3, as DNA: TGTGCCAGCAGCTTGGCAGGGTCCACCGGGGAGCTGTTTTTT.

This clone was seen only a few times. CDR3 bases: TGTGCCAGCAGCTTAACCGGGACAGGGAACTACGAGCAGTACTTC. Amino acid sequence: CASSLTGTGNYEQYF. This chain links TRBV5-6 with TRBJ2-7, with 9 bases aligning to TRBD1. After removal of 2 bases from V and 3 bases from J, the junction contained 6 bases not matched to a gene. CDR3 size: 15 residues. Germline V lookup: CDR1 SGHDT, CDR2 YYEEEE.

This clone has a handful of counts. V usage is TRBV5-4 and J usage is TRBJ1-2; D is undetermined. CDR3 length: 13 amino acids. CDR1 is SGHNT and CDR2 is YYREEE in the germline V gene (reference sequence). Trimming left V 4 bases short and J 4 bases short, with 11 bases between. Written as DNA, the CDR3 is TGTGCCAGCAGCCCGACATATTCCTATGGCTACACCTTC. Translating gives CASSPTYSYGYTF. Full variable domain (outside the CDR3, taken from reference TRBV5-4 and TRBJ1-2): ETGVTQSPTHLIKTRGQQVTLRCSSQSGHNTVSWYQQALGQGPQFIFQYYREEENGRGNFPPRFSGLQFPNYSSELNVNALELDDSALYLCASSPTYSYGYTFGSGTRLTVV.

This clone came up a few times. The chain is built from TRBV6-5 and TRBJ2-1, with D possibly matching TRBD2 (5 bases). CDR1 and CDR2 (germline): MNHEY, SVGAGI. The V gene lost 1 base and the J gene lost 4 bases, with 11 bases spanning the gap. The length of the CDR3 is 15 residues. In nucleotides, the CDR3 is TGTGCCAGCAGTTACTTCGGACTGAAATACAATGAGCAGTTCTTC. It yields the protein CASSYFGLKYNEQFF.

This clone was observed a few times. The gene calls are TRBV19 and TRBJ2-3; TRBD2 agrees at 10 bases. V trimming: 6 bases; J trimming: 4 bases; junction bases outside the gene matches: 10. The CDR3 runs 16 residues. Germline CDR1 is LNHDA and CDR2 is SQIVND (reference sequence). The chain's CDR3 is CASRPGAGGPADTQYF. Here the CDR3 DNA reads TGTGCCAGTAGACCCGGAGCGGGAGGGCCGGCAGATACGCAGTATTTT.

The rearrangement uses TRBV25-1 and TRBJ2-2, with D possibly TRBD2 on 6 matching bases. The CDR3 is 15 residues long. Germline V gene data show CDR1 as MGHDK and CDR2 as SYGVNS. With 2 bases removed from V and 3 bases from J, the gap between germline ends came to 10 bases. CDR3 loop: CASSEGGIDTGELFF. CDR3 sequence (DNA): TGTGCCAGCAGTGAAGGAGGGATCGACACCGGGGAGCTGTTTTTT.

The J gene is TRBJ2-1, the V gene TRBV4-2; D remains unclear. V was pared by 0 bases and J by 7 bases, with 10 bases between. This CDR3 comprises 14 residues. Germline V gene lookup returns CDR1 LGHNA and CDR2 YNFKEQ. The CDR3 DNA sequence: TGTGCCAGCAGCCAAGAGTCACTACTAAATGAGCAGTTCTTC. This encodes CASSQESLLNEQFF.